These 19 T cell receptor beta chains came from one sample sequenced in a study of T cells after yellow fever vaccination. TCRdb reanalysed the 5' RACE reads using MiXCR and keeps one entry per CDR3 protein. The sample lists some 300,000 distinct CDR3 sequences, roughly 8.7% occurring once. Sequencing used CD4+ T cells sorted from PBMCs, obtained 5 days after the yellow fever booster vaccination. The receptors were sampled from a man younger than 35 who received the YFV17D yellow fever vaccine.

In the case of this clonotype: Its ends do not fully match the called genes, so a read error is possible. The chain joins TRBV29-1 to TRBJ1-1; D is ambiguous. This CDR3 comprises 12 residues. Germline V gives CDR1 SQVTM, CDR2 ANQGSEA. CDR3 amino acids: CSVDTVNSEAFF. CDR3 DNA: TGCAGCGTTGACACAGTGAACTCTGAAGCTTTCTTT. Complete variable domain (other parts from reference TRBV29-1 and TRBJ1-1): SAVISQKPSRDICQRGTSLTIQCQVDSQVTMMFWYRQQPGQSLTLIATANQGSEATYESGFVIDKFPISRPNLTFSTLTVSNMSPEDSSIYLCSVDTVNSEAFFGQGTRLTVV.

This clonotype turned up a few times. The gene calls are TRBV7-2 and TRBJ2-3; D is possibly TRBD1 or TRBD2 (5 bases each). Trimming stripped 3 bases from V and 5 bases from J, with 15 bases between. Germline CDR1 reads SGHTA; CDR2 reads FQGNSA. CDR3 length equals 15 residues. CDR3 protein: CASSFLDWGKDTQYF. CDR3 sequence (DNA): TGTGCCAGCAGCTTCTTAGATTGGGGGAAAGATACGCAGTATTTT.

The V gene is TRBV25-1, the J gene TRBJ2-7, with 7 bases that match TRBD2. The ends lost 2 bases at V and 2 bases at J; junction bases unmatched: 6. CDR3 size: 15 residues. Germline loops: CDR1 MGHDK, CDR2 SYGVNS. In DNA, the CDR3 is TGTGCCAGCAGTGAAGGGCGGGGGTCCGCCTACGAGCAGTACTTC. This encodes CASSEGRGSAYEQYF.

Regarding this clonotype: The junction and the germline gene differ at one end; a read error may be behind it. This chain uses TRBV4-1 with TRBJ1-2; 7 positions match TRBD1. Germline V lookup: CDR1 MGHRA, CDR2 YSYEKL. The CDR3 runs to 14 residues. Here the CDR3 reads CASRQAGQVVGYTF. In nucleotides, the CDR3 is TGCGCCAGCAGACAAGCCGGACAGGTGGTGGGCTACACCTTC.

This clonotype was recorded many times. The chain uses TRBV24-1 and TRBJ2-3; TRBD2 might be the D (5 bases). V lost 6 bases and J lost 11, with 11 bases in between. Germline V gene data show CDR1 as KGHDR and CDR2 as SFDVKD. This CDR3 is 11 amino acids long. CDR3 DNA: TGTGCCACCAGTACGAGGGAATGGCAGTATTTT. Translated: CATSTREWQYF.

In its sample, this clonotype was seen a few times. This chain links TRBV20-1 with TRBJ1-4, with D possibly being TRBD1 (6 bases). Germline CDR1 is DFQATT and CDR2 is SNEGSKA (reference sequence). Deletions cut 4 bases from V and 8 bases from J, with 17 bases between. CDR3 length equals 14 residues. The CDR3 DNA follows: TGCAGTGCTATCCTCCCAGGGGTTTACGAAAAACTGTTTTTT. Protein: CSAILPGVYEKLFF.

V gene TRBV6-6 combines with J gene TRBJ2-7, with 10 bases that match TRBD2. The CDR3 sequence is 16 residues long. The junction had 9 bases not matched to a gene; V was cut back by 6 bases and J by 1 base. Germline CDR1 and CDR2: MNHNY and SVGAGI (reference sequence). The CDR3 spells CASRLTSGGVSYEQYF. The CDR3 nucleotides read TGTGCCAGCAGACTCACAAGCGGGGGGGTATCCTACGAGCAGTACTTC.

This clonotype was seen repeatedly, ten times or more. The gene calls are TRBV7-2 and TRBJ2-3; D ambiguous. Germline V CDR1 and CDR2: SGHTA, FQGNSA. V was shortened by 0 bases and J by 2 bases, with 6 bases between the two germline ends. The CDR3 totals 14 residues. The CDR3 is CASSLAPSTDTQYF. The DNA for the CDR3 is TGTGCCAGCAGCTTAGCGCCATCCACAGATACGCAGTATTTT.

CDR3 coding DNA: TGTGCCAGCAGCTCAGCAAAGGCGGATACGCAGTATTTT. It yields the protein CASSSAKADTQYF. The J gene is TRBJ2-3, the V gene TRBV7-2; D uncertain. Looked up from germline, CDR1 is SGHTA and CDR2 is FQGNSA. V dropped 4 bases and J dropped 6 bases, with 11 bases sitting between them. There are 13 residues in the CDR3. The full variable domain, with the rest looked up from reference TRBV7-2 and TRBJ2-3, is GAGVSQSPSNKVTEKGKDVELRCDPISGHTALYWYRQSLGQGLEFLIYFQGNSAPDKSGLPSDRFSAERTGGSVSTLTIQRTQQEDSAVYLCASSSAKADTQYFGPGTRLTVL.

The chain uses TRBV5-1 and TRBJ2-1; TRBD2 matches 9 bases. The CDR3 covers 16 residues. Germline CDR1 is SGHRS and CDR2 is YFSETQ. V trimming: 0 bases; J trimming: 3 bases; junction bases outside the gene matches: 4. The DNA for the CDR3 is TGCGCCAGCAGCTTGGCGCGGGGGGGGGACTACAATGAGCAGTTCTTC. This gives the protein CASSLARGGDYNEQFF.

This clonotype was picked up a small number of times. The genes are TRBV20-1 and TRBJ1-5, with no clear D. CDR1 DFQATT and CDR2 SNEGSKA come from the germline V gene (reference sequence). V lost 4 bases to trimming and J lost 2 bases, with 12 bases between them. The CDR3 is made up of 14 amino acids. CDR3 sequence (DNA): TGCAGTGCTACGACGGTGGTAGGCAATCAGCCCCAGCATTTT. It is translated as CSATTVVGNQPQHF.

This clonotype has more than one count but fewer than ten. The chain links TRBV4-2 to TRBJ1-4, with unresolved D. V was pared by 0 bases and J by 4 bases, with 6 bases between. This CDR3 has 14 amino acids. Germline CDR1 is LGHNA and CDR2 is YNFKEQ. The CDR3 here is CASSQEEDNEKLFF. The DNA for the CDR3 is TGTGCCAGCAGCCAAGAGGAGGATAATGAAAAACTGTTTTTT.

The chain couples TRBV25-1 to TRBJ1-6; D may be TRBD1 (5 bases). V shed 2 bases and J shed 7 bases, with 9 bases lying between them. The V gene's germline CDR1 is MGHDK and CDR2 SYGVNS. This CDR3 has 14 amino acids. The CDR3 coding sequence is TGTGCCAGCAGTGAAGGGGGGGGGAATTCACCCCTCCACTTT. Protein: CASSEGGGNSPLHF.

This clonotype was picked up a small number of times. The chain joins TRBV6-5 to TRBJ2-1; D not resolved. V lost 0 bases to trimming and J lost 7 bases, with 13 bases between them. Germline CDR1 MNHEY, CDR2 SVGAGI. This CDR3 has 15 amino acids. This chain's CDR3 is CASSYSGRLGNEQFF. In DNA, the CDR3 is TGTGCCAGCAGTTACTCCGGCCGGCTTGGGAATGAGCAGTTCTTC.

V is TRBV9 and J is TRBJ2-7; 11 positions match TRBD1. CDR3 size: 14 residues. Trimming removed 4 bases from V and 7 bases from J; junction bases left unmatched: 7. Germline values: CDR1 SGDLS, CDR2 YYNGEE. CDR3 sequence (DNA): TGTGCCAGCAGCCCGGGACAGGGGGATCGGGAGCAGTACTTC. This encodes CASSPGQGDREQYF.

This clonotype has ten or more counts. The V gene is TRBV5-5, the J gene TRBJ1-1; the match to TRBD1 covers 7 bases. This CDR3 has 15 residues. Per the germline V gene, CDR1 is SGHKS and CDR2 is YYEKEE (reference sequence). The V and J ends lost 0 bases and 1 base, in that order; junction bases with no gene match: 3. The DNA of the CDR3 is TGTGCCAGCAGCTTGGTGCGACAGGGGAACACTGAAGCTTTCTTT. This translates into CASSLVRQGNTEAFF.

Only a few counts were recorded for this clonotype. V usage is TRBV5-1 and J usage is TRBJ2-7, with TRBD1 identical over 8 bases. The CDR3 loop spans 15 amino acids. J was trimmed by 3 bases and V by 4 bases; bases with no gene match: 9. Germline values: CDR1 SGHRS, CDR2 YFSETQ. CDR3 protein: CASSTGQGLNYEQYV. DNA of the CDR3: TGCGCCAGCAGCACCGGACAGGGTTTAAACTACGAGCAGTACGTC.

This clonotype has only a few counts. The chain combines TRBV5-1 with TRBJ2-2, with D perhaps TRBD2 (7 bases). This CDR3 region has 16 residues. The germline V and J ends were trimmed by 3 bases and 1 base, with 13 bases remaining between them. Germline-derived CDR1 and CDR2 are SGHRS and YFSETQ. The CDR3 DNA reads TGCGCCAGCAGCTGGGGGGGCCTAGGGAACACCGGGGAGCTGTTTTTT. Residues: CASSWGGLGNTGELFF.

This chain joins TRBV7-2 and TRBJ2-2; D uncertain. Germline V gene sequence: CDR1 SGHTA, CDR2 FQGNSA. Trimming left V 5 bases short and J 8 bases short, with 12 bases between. This CDR3 comprises 13 residues. The CDR3 DNA sequence: TGTGCCAGCAGCCCCCGCTCTGAGGGGGAGCTGTTTTTT. Translated, it gives CASSPRSEGELFF.